The rows below give T cell receptor beta chains drawn from one sample of a study of regulatory T cells in long-lasting Graves disease. TCRdb re-analysed the multiplex PCR reads in MiXCR, keeping a single row per CDR3 protein. The data contain hundreds of thousands of distinct CDR3 sequences, about 20% of them singletons. The input for sequencing was peripheral blood mononuclear cells (PBMCs), taken at new diagnosis, from a patient treated with antithyroid drugs. The receptors were sampled from a female donor with Graves disease. The CDR3 runs from the conserved cysteine through the conserved F or W. Each record gives: J gene, V gene, clone size, D gene, CDR3 DNA, CDR3 protein. A D gene is named only where the DNA matches it firmly. Rows give clone size only sometimes, using once, few, many, or a class for an expanded clone.

j_gene: TRBJ1-6; v_gene: TRBV12-5; abundance: many; d_gene: TRBD1; CDR3nt: TGTGCTAGTGGTCCGGGACAGGGTACACCCCTCCACTTT; CDR3aa: CASGPGQGTPLHF
j_gene: TRBJ2-2; v_gene: TRBV24-1; abundance: many; d_gene: TRBD1; CDR3nt: TGTGCCACCAGTGATGACAGGGTGAACGCCGGGGAGCTGTTTTTT; CDR3aa: CATSDDRVNAGELFF
j_gene: TRBJ1-6; v_gene: TRBV11-3; abundance: many; d_gene: TRBD1; CDR3nt: TGTGCCAGCAGCCCGACAGGGGAGGGCTCACCCCTCCACTTT; CDR3aa: CASSPTGEGSPLHF
j_gene: TRBJ2-5; v_gene: TRBV5-5; abundance: many; d_gene: -; CDR3nt: TGTGCCAGCAGCTCCCGGGCACAGGGCGGAGAGACCCAGTACTTC; CDR3aa: CASSSRAQGGETQYF
j_gene: TRBJ1-2; v_gene: TRBV28; abundance: many; d_gene: -; CDR3nt: TGTGCCAGCAGTTTAGTAGGGACGTCCGGCTACACCTTC; CDR3aa: CASSLVGTSGYTF
j_gene: TRBJ2-3; v_gene: TRBV28; abundance: -; d_gene: -; CDR3nt: TGTGCCAGCAGTGTACGGCCACTCAGTGATACGCAGTATTTT; CDR3aa: CASSVRPLSDTQYF
j_gene: TRBJ2-3; v_gene: TRBV28; abundance: many; d_gene: TRBD2; CDR3nt: TGTGCCAGCAGGCTTCCGGCGGGAGTGGAAGATACGCAGTATTTT; CDR3aa: CASRLPAGVEDTQYF
j_gene: TRBJ2-2; v_gene: TRBV7-8; abundance: -; d_gene: -; CDR3nt: TGTGCCAGCAGTCGGCCGGGACTTTCCACCGGGGAGCTGTTTTTT; CDR3aa: CASSRPGLSTGELFF
j_gene: TRBJ2-1; v_gene: TRBV7-8; abundance: -; d_gene: -; CDR3nt: TGTGCCAGCAGCTTGTGGGATGAGCAGTTCTTC; CDR3aa: CASSLWDEQFF
j_gene: TRBJ2-5; v_gene: TRBV10-2; abundance: many; d_gene: -; CDR3nt: TGCGCCAGCAGTGATCGGACGGACAGACAAGAGACCCAGTACTTC; CDR3aa: CASSDRTDRQETQYF
j_gene: TRBJ2-4; v_gene: TRBV10-3; abundance: many; d_gene: -; CDR3nt: TGTGCCAGTTCAATAGCCAAAAACATTCAGTACTTC; CDR3aa: CASSIAKNIQYF
j_gene: TRBJ1-5; v_gene: TRBV7-8; abundance: many; d_gene: -; CDR3nt: TGTGCCAGCAGCTTAGAGAGGGCAGGGATTCAGCCCCAGCATTTT; CDR3aa: CASSLERAGIQPQHF
j_gene: TRBJ1-4; v_gene: TRBV7-9; abundance: many; d_gene: -; CDR3nt: TGTGCCAGCAGCTCCCTCGTCGGGGGGCACGAAAAACTGTTTTTT; CDR3aa: CASSSLVGGHEKLFF
j_gene: TRBJ2-7; v_gene: TRBV30; abundance: many; d_gene: -; CDR3nt: TGTGCCTGGAGTCATATCAGGAGCTACGAGCAGTACTTC; CDR3aa: CAWSHIRSYEQYF
j_gene: TRBJ2-7; v_gene: TRBV4-1; abundance: few; d_gene: -; CDR3nt: TGCGCCAGCAGCCAAGTGCAGGGGCCCGAGCAGTACTTC; CDR3aa: CASSQVQGPEQYF
j_gene: TRBJ2-1; v_gene: TRBV19; abundance: few; d_gene: TRBD2; CDR3nt: TGTGCCAGTAGTCGGGTAGCGGGGGGGTGGGACAATGAGCAGTTCTTC; CDR3aa: CASSRVAGGWDNEQFF
j_gene: TRBJ2-7; v_gene: TRBV7-9; abundance: few; d_gene: -; CDR3nt: TGTGCCAGCAGCATACTCAGAGGCGAGCAGTACTTC; CDR3aa: CASSILRGEQYF
j_gene: TRBJ2-6; v_gene: TRBV12-3/TRBV12-4; abundance: many; d_gene: -; CDR3nt: TGTGCCAGCTCCCCGACGGGACCTGGGGCATGGGGGGCCAACGTCCTGACTTTC; CDR3aa: CASSPTGPGAWGANVLTF
j_gene: TRBJ1-1; v_gene: TRBV19; abundance: many; d_gene: TRBD1; CDR3nt: TGTGCCAGTAGGACAGGGGGAGATAGCACTGAAGCTTTCTTT; CDR3aa: CASRTGGDSTEAFF
j_gene: TRBJ2-3; v_gene: TRBV6-1; abundance: -; d_gene: -; CDR3nt: TGTGCCAGCAGAAACGGACCCAGCACAGATACGCAGTATTTT; CDR3aa: CASRNGPSTDTQYF
j_gene: TRBJ2-3; v_gene: TRBV6-1; abundance: many; d_gene: TRBD2; CDR3nt: TGTGCCAGCAGCCGAAGCGGGAGAGGAGGGACAGATACGCAGTATTTT; CDR3aa: CASSRSGRGGTDTQYF
j_gene: TRBJ2-7; v_gene: TRBV19; abundance: many; d_gene: TRBD1; CDR3nt: TGTGCCAGTAGTATAGAAGAGGGGACAGGGAGCTACGAGCAGTACTTC; CDR3aa: CASSIEEGTGSYEQYF
j_gene: TRBJ2-1; v_gene: TRBV5-1; abundance: -; d_gene: TRBD2; CDR3nt: TGCGCCAGCAGCTTGCTCGGACTAGCGGACAATGAGCAGTTCTTC; CDR3aa: CASSLLGLADNEQFF
j_gene: TRBJ2-3; v_gene: TRBV20-1; abundance: -; d_gene: TRBD2; CDR3nt: TGCAGTGCACACCCACCGGGACTAGCGGGCGCCACAGATACGCAGTATTTT; CDR3aa: CSAHPPGLAGATDTQYF
j_gene: TRBJ1-4; v_gene: TRBV10-3; abundance: many; d_gene: TRBD1; CDR3nt: TGTGCCATCAGTGAGTCGGGGACAGGGCGTTTTGCAACTAATGAAAAACTGTTTTTT; CDR3aa: CAISESGTGRFATNEKLFF
j_gene: TRBJ2-7; v_gene: TRBV3-1; abundance: many; d_gene: -; CDR3nt: TGTGCCAGCAGCCGGGGGATTCACTACGAGCAGTACTTC; CDR3aa: CASSRGIHYEQYF
j_gene: TRBJ1-1; v_gene: TRBV5-6; abundance: many; d_gene: -; CDR3nt: TGTGCCAGCAGTTCCCAACAGGGAATGGGGACTGAAGCTTTCTTT; CDR3aa: CASSSQQGMGTEAFF
j_gene: TRBJ2-5; v_gene: TRBV14; abundance: many; d_gene: -; CDR3nt: TGTGCCAGCAGCCAAGACAGGGTGGAAAGAGAGACCCAGTACTTC; CDR3aa: CASSQDRVERETQYF